Below, one T cell receptor (beta chain) is given with its context. No antigen is known for it. The CDR3 covers 13 residues. V lost 4 bases, J lost 0 bases, and 7 bases lay in between. CDR1 is SGHDT, CDR2 YYEEEE, per germline. The isolated RNA, all of it, was reverse transcribed, so expressed TCRB transcripts were what got sequenced. This table comes from immunoSEQ multiplex PCR, and its TCRdb copy is limited to in-frame clones, with some not included. The data contain under 300,000 clones, about 25% of them seen just once; the ten biggest clones take up under 4.5%. The source of the sample is a study of beta chain features in type 1 diabetes. Study-wide results and limits: A pattern of fewer insertions and more deletions at VDJ junctions was seen in type 1 diabetes patients. Shorter TCRB CDR3s, moderately but significantly so, marked every one of the four CD4+ subsets in Type 1 diabetes patients.

The sequence derives from a man in his thirties or forties in good health. The sequencing sample was made of central memory CD4+ T cells from blood. The chain joins TRBV5-6 to TRBJ2-5; D is undetermined. The CDR3 spells CASSLTDQETQYF. DNA for the CDR3: TGTGCCAGCAGCCTAACAGACCAAGAGACCCAGTACTTC.